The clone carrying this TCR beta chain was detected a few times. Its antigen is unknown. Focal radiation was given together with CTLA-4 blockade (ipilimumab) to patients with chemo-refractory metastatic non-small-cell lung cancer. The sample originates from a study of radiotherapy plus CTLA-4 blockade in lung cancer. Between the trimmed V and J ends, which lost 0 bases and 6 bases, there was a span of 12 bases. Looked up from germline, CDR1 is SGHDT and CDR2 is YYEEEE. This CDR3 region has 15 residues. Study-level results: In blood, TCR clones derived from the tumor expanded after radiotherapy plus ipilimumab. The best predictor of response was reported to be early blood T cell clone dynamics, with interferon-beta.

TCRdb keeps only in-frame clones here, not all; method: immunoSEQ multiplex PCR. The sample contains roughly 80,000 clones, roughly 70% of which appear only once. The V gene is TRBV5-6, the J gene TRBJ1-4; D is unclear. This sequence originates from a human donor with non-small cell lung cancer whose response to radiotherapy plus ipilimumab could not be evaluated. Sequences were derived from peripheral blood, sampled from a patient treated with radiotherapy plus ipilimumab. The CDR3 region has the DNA TGTGCCAGCAGCTTGGATGGGAGGTGGGATGAAAAACTGTTTTTT. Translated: CASSLDGRWDEKLFF.